Presented here are 5 T cell receptor beta chains from one specimen sequenced in a study of OX40 agonist ivuxolimab in advanced cancers. Libraries were made using the immunoSEQ multiplex PCR assay. Not all clones reach the TCRdb copy of this immuneACCESS table, which keeps in-frame sequences only. Checked studies attribute under half of the gap to unresolved V genes and leave the rest unexplained. Recorded for this sample are about 61,000 clones; about 90% of them occurred a single time. Less than 2% of the sample rests with the top ten. Here the sequenced sample was CD4+ or CD8+ T cells sorted from blood, taken in a trial of the OX40 agonist ivuxolimab. These receptors came from an adult with an advanced solid tumor such as melanoma, head and neck, liver or kidney cancer.

The rearrangement uses TRBV7-6 and TRBJ2-1, with D possibly called TRBD1 or TRBD2 (6 bases each). Germline V gene sequence: CDR1 SGHVS, CDR2 FNYEAQ. The CDR3 covers 14 residues. With 3 bases removed from V and 7 bases from J, the gap between germline ends came to 13 bases. CDR3 coding DNA: TGTGCCAGCAGCTTGGGGGGCGCGGGGAATGAGCAGTTCTTC. Translation: CASSLGGAGNEQFF.

The V gene is TRBV5-1, the J gene TRBJ2-7, with 13 positions matching TRBD2. Trimming cost V 2 bases and J 5 bases; bases outside gene matches: 1. CDR1 and CDR2 (germline): SGHRS, YFSETQ. The CDR3 runs 14 residues. The CDR3: CASSFGTSGDEQYF. Here the CDR3 DNA reads TGCGCCAGCAGCTTTGGGACTAGCGGGGACGAGCAGTACTTC.

The rearrangement joins TRBV6-6 to TRBJ1-4; D perhaps matches TRBD1 (5 bases). Germline lookup yields CDR1 MNHNY and CDR2 SVGAGI (reference sequence). This CDR3 comprises 16 residues. The V end was cut by 5 bases, the J end by 8 bases, with 21 bases between. The CDR3 region has the DNA TGTGCCAGCAGTACGGACACGGGCCCCAGGAGCGAAAAACTGTTTTTT. Translation gives CASSTDTGPRSEKLFF.

The rearrangement uses TRBV19 and TRBJ2-1; TRBD2 is a possible D gene (5 bases). V lost 4 bases and J lost 1, with 14 bases in between. The germline CDR1 and CDR2 sequences are LNHDA and SQIVND (reference sequence). CDR3 length: 16 amino acids. This chain's CDR3 is CASSTRSSESYNEQFF. Written as DNA, the CDR3 is TGTGCCAGTAGTACAAGGAGTAGCGAGTCCTACAATGAGCAGTTCTTC.

The rearrangement uses TRBV19 and TRBJ2-1; maybe TRBD2 (6 bases). CDR3 length equals 17 residues. CDR1 and CDR2 from the germline V gene are LNHDA and SQIVND (reference sequence). Deletions cut 6 bases from V and 0 bases from J, with 18 bases between. In DNA, the CDR3 is TGTGCCAGTAGCGGATTGTATCGGCGGGGCTCCTACAATGAGCAGTTCTTC. This sequence encodes CASSGLYRRGSYNEQFF.